A selection of T cell receptor beta chains follows, all from one sample in a study of T cells after yellow fever vaccination. TCRdb re-derived calls from the 5' RACE reads in MiXCR, one entry per CDR3 protein. The sample yields approximately 110,000 distinct CDR3 sequences, roughly 8.9% seen once. This sample comprised CD8+ T cells sorted from PBMCs, obtained 45 days after the yellow fever booster vaccination. These receptors all stem from a man younger than 45 who received the YFV17D yellow fever vaccine. The CDR3 runs from the conserved cysteine through the conserved F or W. D genes are given only for firm matches. The size field is filled for only some rows; it gives once, few, many or a size class.

TRBV7-9,many,TRBJ2-7,TRBD1,TGTGCCAGCAGCGAGACAGGGGCCGAGCAGTACTTC,CASSETGAEQYF
TRBV25-1,many,TRBJ2-3,NA,TGTGCCAACAGAGGACATTATAGCACAGATACGCAGTATTTT,CANRGHYSTDTQYF
TRBV11-2,many,TRBJ2-1,TRBD2,TGTGCCAGCAGCTTCAGCGGGAGGGCCTACAATGAGCAGTTCTTC,CASSFSGRAYNEQFF
TRBV6-4,many,TRBJ2-1,NA,TGTGCCAGCCCAACCCTTGATAACAGGGTTGCGGACGGGAAACTAGGCAATGAGCAGTTCTTC,CASPTLDNRVADGKLGNEQFF
TRBV28,many,TRBJ2-7,NA,TGTGCCAGCAGTTTGCGGGGACCCAACGAGCAGTACTTC,CASSLRGPNEQYF
TRBV7-8,many,TRBJ2-5,TRBD2,TGTGCCAGCAGCTTACCGGGGGGACTTGGGGAGGAGACCCAGTACTTC,CASSLPGGLGEETQYF
TRBV12-3/TRBV12-4,many,TRBJ2-5,NA,TGTGCCAGCAGTTTGGGGCAGTGGGAGACCCAGTACTTC,CASSLGQWETQYF
TRBV5-1,many,TRBJ2-1,TRBD1,TGCGCCAGCAGCATGGGACAGGGGGACAATGAGCAGTTCTTC,CASSMGQGDNEQFF
TRBV5-6,many,TRBJ2-5,NA,TGTGCCAGCAGCTCCGGGACGTTGGGAGAGACCCAGTACTTC,CASSSGTLGETQYF
TRBV29-1,many,TRBJ2-7,NA,TGCAGCGTTTGGACTTACGAGCAGTACTTC,CSVWTYEQYF
TRBV7-9,few,TRBJ2-5,NA,TGTGCCAGCTACCTTGGGAGCCACGGATTTGTCAAAGAGACCCAGTACTTC,CASYLGSHGFVKETQYF
TRBV4-3,many,TRBJ2-2,TRBD1,TGCGCCAGCAGCCAAGATACAGGGGGAGGAGGTACCGGGGAGCTGTTTTTT,CASSQDTGGGGTGELFF
TRBV7-9,many,TRBJ2-4,NA,TGTGCCAGCAGCTTAGTAGGTGCCAAAAACATTCAGTACTTC,CASSLVGAKNIQYF
TRBV7-9,many,TRBJ2-7,TRBD1,TGTGCCAGCAGCTTAGGACAGGGGGTTTTGTACGAGCAGTACTTC,CASSLGQGVLYEQYF
TRBV18,few,TRBJ2-7,TRBD2,TGTGCCAGCTCACAGGGACCAGCGGGAGGGGAAGAGCAGTACTTC,CASSQGPAGGEEQYF
TRBV6-6,many,TRBJ2-1,NA,TGTGCCAGCAGTTACCCCTCCCAGCAGTTCTTC,CASSYPSQQFF
TRBV29-1,NA,TRBJ2-6,NA,TGCAGCGTTTGGGACAATGGGGCCAACGTCCTGACTTTC,CSVWDNGANVLTF